The T cell receptor (beta chain) under discussion was sequenced for a study of shared clonotypes between healthy human individuals (dated by TCRdb to 2018 to 2020). Regarding the research as a whole: A few men and a couple of women, aged 18 to 49 years, made up the cohort. Blood TCR repertoires of 5 or 6 healthy adults were deeply sequenced to estimate repertoire size and the extent of clonotype sharing between individuals. For each donor, three plates each were used for CD4 naive and CD4 memory, two plates were used for CD8 naive, and one plate was used for CD8 memory. To increase sequencing depth and limit assay-specific biases, different laboratories used diverse techniques to prepare libraries and sequence TCR repertoires. Each donor's leukapheresis produced roughly between roughly 0.9 and 8.9 billion PBMCs.

Using the deep immunoSEQ assay, TCR CDR3 regions were amplified from genomic DNA by multiplex PCR. Extracted genomic DNA from each cell subset was spread evenly across all wells of several immunoSEQ 96-well plates, with each plate serving as a replicate. For sorted subsets, each replicate PCR was loaded with approximately 190 ng genomic DNA, equivalent to 30,000 or so T cell genomes. The purified libraries were quantified using a Qubit 3.0 fluorometer, sized with a Bioanalyzer 2100, and then quantified again using the KAPA Library Quantification kit. A separate single-read 150-cycle Illumina NextSeq 550 flow cell was used to sequence each immunoSEQ 96-well plate. For the original study's pipeline: Because only junctional sequences without quality scores were contained in the immunoSEQ output, filtering matching that applied to full-length reads could not be performed. Sequences were annotated with PyIR, a Python wrapper for IgBLAST v1.9, and V/J genes and CDR3 were assigned using IMGT germline references. Reads were removed for weak V/J assignments (E-value above 1e-6), missing CDR3, stop codons, out-of-frame junctions, or ambiguous translated residues. V3J clonotypes were defined as sequences sharing the same inferred V gene, J gene, and CDR3 amino acid sequence. Percentage overlap between repertoires was calculated by dividing the number of shared unique clonotypes by the size of the smaller repertoire. Three approaches were used to assess repertoire richness: RTK rarefaction, the Chao1 estimator, and Recon v2.1 estimates of unobserved clonotypes. Generation probabilities for all TCRbeta clonotypes obtained by the gDNA method from several donors were computed using OLGA. This is the immuneACCESS table as TCRdb keeps it, with only in-frame sequences that have V and J called. A part of the clones is gone; compared with another copy, unresolved V genes explain less than half, and the rest is unexplained. The V and J calls and clone size are taken from that table; D and trimming were inferred from the DNA. This sample lists more than 2 million clones; roughly 95% were detected once. The top ten constitute roughly 0.13% of the sample.

In regard to this clone: The antigen this receptor binds is unknown. One base away there is no much larger clone; base qualities are not given.

The donors were healthy, HIV-negative adults who had no recently reported acute infections or vaccinations. Every donor was a Caucasian adult living in Nashville, Tennessee, USA. Magnetic negative selection was used to enrich CD4+ T cells, after which naive cells were positively selected on CD45RA and the negative fraction became the memory subset. Blood was obtained by leukapheresis, after which PBMCs were separated by Ficoll-Histopaque density gradient centrifugation and cryopreserved in liquid nitrogen vapor phase. Analytical flow cytometry was used to check the purity and quantity of each magnetically sorted T cell population. From each sorted fraction, genomic DNA was isolated and quantified by UV absorbance on a Nanodrop 2000c. Reading the germline V gene gives CDR1 SGHRS and CDR2 YFSETQ. The junction shows trimming of 0 bases on V and 3 bases on J, plus 9 bases between the germline ends. From the cysteine through the phenylalanine, the CDR3 covers 14 amino acids. CDR3 DNA only is kept here, 42 bases in frame from base 1.

What the work shows at the level of the full study, not this receptor alone: Pairwise subsampling indicated that sequencing depth was expected to affect the degree of clonotype sharing among donors. Naive subsets generally had larger estimated clonotype richness than memory subsets did. Because the study included only a small number of donors, the genetic and exposure-history diversity represented was limited. Across four donors, approximately 5% of naive CD4, over 3% of naive CD8, approximately 2.5% of memory CD4, and roughly 0.4% of memory CD8 clonotypes were shared. Compared with non-shared clonotypes, clonotypes shared by all four sorted-subset donors had higher generation probabilities. Rarefaction of sorted-subset datasets indicated incomplete sequencing despite the large sequencing depth. Sampling was limited to blood, and TCR repertoires in tissue likely differ from TCR repertoires in blood.

The clonotype was recovered from a man between 18 and 35 years old in good health. Input material: naive CD4+ T cells sorted from blood. The sample's cell subset or site label is to be understood as: CD45RA+ positively selected. The V gene is TRBV5-1 and the J gene is TRBJ2-5, with the D call perhaps TRBD1 or TRBD2, as 5 bases match in each case. The base sequence is TGCGCCAGCAGCTTGGGGGACCTAAAAGAGACCCAGTACTTC. This encodes CASSLGDLKETQYF.